This entry concerns a single T cell receptor beta chain. Its antigen is currently unknown. The CDR3 covers 18 residues. Germline V CDR1 and CDR2: MRHNA, SNTAGT. Germline trimming cut 7 bases from V and 0 bases from J; bases unmatched to any gene: 12. The record originates from a study of cytomegalovirus exposure and HLA in healthy donors. Study background: The same platform used for the 666 first-cohort repertoires was also used for the 95 to 150 validation repertoires, as a later analysis reported. Study-wide findings and caveats: Despite most TCR sequences being rare, some public TCRs occurred in many donors. The study labeled 180 or so TCR beta chains cytomegalovirus-associated.

Assay used: immunoSEQ multiplex PCR; TCRdb lists only in-frame clones, some missing. The sample includes about 140,000 clones, about 80% of them seen just once. V usage is TRBV6-4 and J usage is TRBJ1-1; the match to TRBD1 covers 12 bases. The sequence was collected from a young man in good health and CMV-seropositive. Sequenced sample: PBMCs. The CDR3 sequence: CASNPFPGTGGLNTEAFF. The CDR3 DNA follows: TGTGCCAGCAACCCATTCCCCGGGACAGGGGGCCTGAACACTGAAGCTTTCTTT.